These 7 T cell receptor beta chains share one sample of origin, sequenced in a study. TCRdb reanalysed the RT-PCR reads using MiXCR and keeps one entry per CDR3 protein. The repertoire has approximately 720,000 distinct CDR3 sequences, about 14% of them found once; the top ten carry around 3.3%. The sequenced sample was memory CD4+ T cells from blood. Every receptor here comes from a female donor in good health, serving as a healthy control.

This clonotype was counted many times. V and J are TRBV5-1 and TRBJ1-4; D is uncertain. The CDR3 has 15 amino acids. The V and J ends lost 4 bases and 3 bases respectively, with 13 bases between them. Germline V lookup: CDR1 SGHRS, CDR2 YFSETQ. For the CDR3, the DNA is TGCGCCAGCAGCACGTCCGCGGGCCCTAATGAAAAACTGTTTTTT. Its translation: CASSTSAGPNEKLFF.

Ten or more counts support this clonotype. This chain joins TRBV6-5 and TRBJ2-1; weak D call: TRBD1 (6 bases). Germline CDR1 MNHEY, CDR2 SVGAGI. V was cut by 4 bases and J by 6 bases, with 19 bases left in between. The CDR3 is made up of 16 amino acids. The CDR3 loop is CASSSPAGVSGNEQFF. Here the CDR3 DNA reads TGTGCCAGCAGTTCCCCCGCAGGGGTCTCGGGCAATGAGCAGTTCTTC.

This clonotype was recorded a few times. The gene calls are TRBV7-8 and TRBJ1-4; 7 nucleotides align to TRBD1. Germline V lookup: CDR1 SGHVS, CDR2 FQNEAQ. The junction had 8 bases not matched to a gene; V was cut back by 5 bases and J by 8 bases. The CDR3 is made up of 14 amino acids. The DNA of the CDR3 is TGTGCCAGCAGCCAGACAGGGTGGAACGAAAAACTGTTTTTT. It codes for CASSQTGWNEKLFF. The full variable domain, in which reference TRBV7-8 and TRBJ1-4 provide the parts outside the CDR3, is GAGVSQSPRYKVAKRGQDVALRCDPISGHVSLFWYQQALGQGPEFLTYFQNEAQLDKSGLPSDRFFAERPEGSVSTLKIQRTQQEDSAVYLCASSQTGWNEKLFFGSGTQLSVL.

In its sample, this clonotype was seen a few times. The V gene is TRBV7-2, the J gene TRBJ2-3, with 11 bases identical to TRBD2. Looked up from germline, CDR1 is SGHTA and CDR2 is FQGNSA. The CDR3 covers 16 residues. J gave up 4 bases and V 8 bases, and 11 bases lay outside the gene matches. For the CDR3, the DNA is TGTGCCAGCCGTGCCTCACTAGCGGGAGTTTCAGATACGCAGTATTTT. Translated: CASRASLAGVSDTQYF.

This clonotype showed up just once. J is TRBJ1-2 and V is TRBV28; D is unclear. CDR3 size: 15 residues. From germline, CDR1 is MDHEN and CDR2 SYDVKM. V was pared by 3 bases and J by 0 bases, with 11 bases between. The CDR3 DNA follows: TGTGCCAGCAGTTTTCAGAGAGCCGCTAACTATGGCTACACCTTC. It encodes CASSFQRAANYGYTF.

V gene TRBV4-1 combines with J gene TRBJ2-1; 8 bases agree with TRBD2. Trimming removed 0 bases from V and 4 bases from J; junction bases left unmatched: 14. This CDR3 comprises 19 residues. Germline CDR1 is MGHRA and CDR2 is YSYEKL. The CDR3 region is CASSQDDGRAFLTYNEQFF. CDR3 DNA: TGCGCCAGCAGCCAAGACGACGGGAGGGCCTTTTTGACATACAATGAGCAGTTCTTC.

This sequence joins TRBV5-1 and TRBJ2-5, with D possibly TRBD1 on 6 matching bases. V lost 7 bases to trimming and J lost 2 bases, with 12 bases between them. CDR1 is SGHRS, CDR2 YFSETQ, per germline. This CDR3 spans 13 amino acids. In DNA form, the CDR3 reads TGCGCCAGCGGAAGTGGACAGCAAGAGACCCAGTACTTC. Translated: CASGSGQQETQYF.